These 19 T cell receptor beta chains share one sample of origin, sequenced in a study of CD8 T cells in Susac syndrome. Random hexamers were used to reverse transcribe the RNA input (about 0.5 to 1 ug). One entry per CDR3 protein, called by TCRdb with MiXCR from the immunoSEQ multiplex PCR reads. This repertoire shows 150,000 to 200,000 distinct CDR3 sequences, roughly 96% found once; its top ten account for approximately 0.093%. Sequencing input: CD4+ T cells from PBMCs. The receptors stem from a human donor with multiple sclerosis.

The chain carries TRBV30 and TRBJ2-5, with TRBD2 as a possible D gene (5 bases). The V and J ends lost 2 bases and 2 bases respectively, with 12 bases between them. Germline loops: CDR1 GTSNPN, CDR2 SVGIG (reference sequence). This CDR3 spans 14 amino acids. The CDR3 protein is CAWSYGGPQETQYF. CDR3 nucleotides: TGTGCCTGGAGTTACGGCGGGCCTCAAGAGACCCAGTACTTC.

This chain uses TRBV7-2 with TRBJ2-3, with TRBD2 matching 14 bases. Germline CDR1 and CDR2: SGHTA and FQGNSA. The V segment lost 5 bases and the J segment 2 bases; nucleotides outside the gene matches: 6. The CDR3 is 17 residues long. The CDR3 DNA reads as TGTGCCAGCAGCCAGCGGACTAGCGGGAGGAACACAGATACGCAGTATTTT. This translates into CASSQRTSGRNTDTQYF.

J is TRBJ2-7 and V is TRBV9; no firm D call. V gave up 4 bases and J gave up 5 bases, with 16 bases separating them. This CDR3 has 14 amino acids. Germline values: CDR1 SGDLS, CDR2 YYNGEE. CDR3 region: CASSISPSNDEQYF. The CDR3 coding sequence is TGTGCCAGCAGCATCAGTCCGAGCAACGACGAGCAGTACTTC. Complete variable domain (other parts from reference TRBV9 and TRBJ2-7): DSGVTQTPKHLITATGQRVTLRCSPRSGDLSVYWYQQSLDQGLQFLIQYYNGEERAKGNILERFSAQQFPDLHSELNLSSLELGDSALYFCASSISPSNDEQYFGPGTRLTVT.

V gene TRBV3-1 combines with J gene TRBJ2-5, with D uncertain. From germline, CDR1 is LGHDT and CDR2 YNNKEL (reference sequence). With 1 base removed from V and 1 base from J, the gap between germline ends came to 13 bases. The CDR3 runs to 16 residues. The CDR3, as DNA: TGTGCCAGCAGCCAAGGTAGTCTGAGATTCCAAGAGACCCAGTACTTC. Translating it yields CASSQGSLRFQETQYF.

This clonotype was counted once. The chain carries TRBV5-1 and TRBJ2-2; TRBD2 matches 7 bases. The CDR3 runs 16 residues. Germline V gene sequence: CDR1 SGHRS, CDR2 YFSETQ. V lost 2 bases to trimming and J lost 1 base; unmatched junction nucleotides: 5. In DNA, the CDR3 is TGCGCCAGCAGCTTTGGCGGGAGTGTGAACACCGGGGAGCTGTTTTTT. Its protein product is CASSFGGSVNTGELFF.

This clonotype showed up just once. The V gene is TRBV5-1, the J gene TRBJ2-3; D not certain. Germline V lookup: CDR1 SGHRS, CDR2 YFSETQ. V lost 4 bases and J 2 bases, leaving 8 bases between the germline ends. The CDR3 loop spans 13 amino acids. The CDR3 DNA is TGCGCCAGCAGCCCCGAAATCACAGATACGCAGTATTTT. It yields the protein CASSPEITDTQYF.

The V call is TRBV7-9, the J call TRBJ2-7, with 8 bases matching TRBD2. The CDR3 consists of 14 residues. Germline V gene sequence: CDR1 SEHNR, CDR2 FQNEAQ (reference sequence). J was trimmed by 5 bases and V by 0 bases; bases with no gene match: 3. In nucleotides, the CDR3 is TGTGCCAGCAGCTTAGCCGCGGGGGGCAACGAGCAGTACTTC. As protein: CASSLAAGGNEQYF.

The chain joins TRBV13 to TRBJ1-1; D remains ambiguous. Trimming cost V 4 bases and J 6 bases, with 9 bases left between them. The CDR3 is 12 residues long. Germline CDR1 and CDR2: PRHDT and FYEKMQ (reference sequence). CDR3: CASSSRASEAFF. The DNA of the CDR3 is TGTGCCAGCAGCTCAAGGGCATCTGAAGCTTTCTTT.

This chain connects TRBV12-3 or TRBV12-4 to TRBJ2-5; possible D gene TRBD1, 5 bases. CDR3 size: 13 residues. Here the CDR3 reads CATRVGSQETQYF. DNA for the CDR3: TGTGCTACCAGGGTCGGTAGCCAAGAGACCCAGTACTTC.

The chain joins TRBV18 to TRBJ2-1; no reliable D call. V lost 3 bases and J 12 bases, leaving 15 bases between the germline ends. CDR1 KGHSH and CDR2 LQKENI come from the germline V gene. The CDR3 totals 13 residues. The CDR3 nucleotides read TGTGCCAGCTCACCGACTCTGTTCAGTCGGCAGTTCTTC. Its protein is CASSPTLFSRQFF.

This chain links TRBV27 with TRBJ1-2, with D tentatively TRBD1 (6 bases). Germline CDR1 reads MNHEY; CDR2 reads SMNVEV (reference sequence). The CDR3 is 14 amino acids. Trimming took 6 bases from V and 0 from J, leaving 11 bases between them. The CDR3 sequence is CASRPGHPNYGYTF. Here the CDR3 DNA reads TGTGCCAGCAGACCGGGACACCCTAACTATGGCTACACCTTC.

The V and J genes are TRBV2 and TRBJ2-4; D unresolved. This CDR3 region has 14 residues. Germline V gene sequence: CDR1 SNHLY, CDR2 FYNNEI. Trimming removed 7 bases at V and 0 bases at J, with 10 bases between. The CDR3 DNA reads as TGTGCCAGCATCCGGTCATTAGCCAAAAACATTCAGTACTTC. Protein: CASIRSLAKNIQYF. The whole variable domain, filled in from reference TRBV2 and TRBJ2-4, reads EPEVTQTPSHQVTQMGQEVILRCVPISNHLYFYWYRQILGQKVEFLVSFYNNEISEKSEIFDDQFSVERPDGSNFTLKIRSTKLEDSAMYFCASIRSLAKNIQYFGAGTRLSVL.

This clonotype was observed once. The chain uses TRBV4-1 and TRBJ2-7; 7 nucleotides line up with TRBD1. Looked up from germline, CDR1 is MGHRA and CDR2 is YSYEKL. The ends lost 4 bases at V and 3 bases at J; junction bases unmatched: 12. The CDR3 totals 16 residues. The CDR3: CASSLPPGDSFYEQYF. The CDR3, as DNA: TGCGCCAGCAGCCTTCCCCCCGGGGACAGCTTCTACGAGCAGTACTTC.

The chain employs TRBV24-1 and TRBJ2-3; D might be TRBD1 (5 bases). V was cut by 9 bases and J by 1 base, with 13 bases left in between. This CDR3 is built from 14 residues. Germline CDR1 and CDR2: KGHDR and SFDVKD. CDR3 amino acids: CATGSRDRTDTQYF. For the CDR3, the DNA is TGTGCCACCGGAAGCAGGGATCGCACAGATACGCAGTATTTT.

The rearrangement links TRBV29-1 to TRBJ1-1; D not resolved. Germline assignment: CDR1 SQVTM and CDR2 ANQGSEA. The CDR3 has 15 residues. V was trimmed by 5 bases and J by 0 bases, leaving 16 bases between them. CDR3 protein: CSVKSRNGLNTEAFF. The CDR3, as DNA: TGCAGCGTTAAATCTAGGAATGGGTTGAACACTGAAGCTTTCTTT.

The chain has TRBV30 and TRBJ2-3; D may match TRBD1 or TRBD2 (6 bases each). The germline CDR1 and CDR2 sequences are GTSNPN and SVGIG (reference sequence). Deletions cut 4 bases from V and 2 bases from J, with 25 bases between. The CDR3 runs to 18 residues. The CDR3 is CAWNSWGAALSTTDTQYF. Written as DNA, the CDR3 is TGTGCCTGGAATTCGTGGGGGGCAGCCCTAAGCACCACAGATACGCAGTATTTT.

CDR3 region: CASSQPTGKKGNEQFF. In nucleotides, the CDR3 is TGCGCCAGCAGCCAACCGACAGGGAAGAAGGGCAATGAGCAGTTCTTC. The chain has TRBV4-1 and TRBJ2-1, with 7 positions matching TRBD1. The germline V gene has CDR1 MGHRA and CDR2 YSYEKL. The V and J ends lost 2 bases and 6 bases, in that order; junction bases with no gene match: 10. The CDR3 length is 16 residues.

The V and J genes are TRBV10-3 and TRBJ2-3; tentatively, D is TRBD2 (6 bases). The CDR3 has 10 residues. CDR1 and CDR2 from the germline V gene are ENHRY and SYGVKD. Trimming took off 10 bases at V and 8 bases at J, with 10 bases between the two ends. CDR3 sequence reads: CATGRGTQYF. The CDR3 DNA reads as TGTGCCACCGGGCGGGGTACGCAGTATTTT.

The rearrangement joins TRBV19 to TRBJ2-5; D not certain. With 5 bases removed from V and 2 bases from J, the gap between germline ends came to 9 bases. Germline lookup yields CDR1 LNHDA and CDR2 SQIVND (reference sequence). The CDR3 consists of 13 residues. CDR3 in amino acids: CASSPALQETQYF. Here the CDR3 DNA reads TGTGCCAGTAGTCCCGCACTGCAAGAGACCCAGTACTTC.